Below are 19 T cell receptor beta chains sequenced from a single sample in a study of cytotoxic CD8 clonotypes in ibrutinib-treated CLL. The protocol was immunoSEQ multiplex PCR, while the TCRdb copy is restricted to in-frame clones and leaves out a portion. This sample yields roughly 300,000 clones, of which less than 85% are seen a single time; 5.6% belongs to the top ten. The sample in question was PBMCs, obtained at disease progression, from a patient treated with ibrutinib. The receptors derive from a human donor with chronic lymphocytic leukemia.

The rearrangement joins TRBV4-2 to TRBJ2-7, with 7 bases fitting TRBD1. From germline, CDR1 is LGHNA and CDR2 YNFKEQ. There are 18 residues in the CDR3. Germline trimming cut 0 bases from V and 1 base from J; bases unmatched to any gene: 12. The CDR3 nucleotides are TGTGCCAGCAGCCAAGATAATGGGGGACAGATAAGTTCCTACGAGCAGTACTTC. Translated, it gives CASSQDNGGQISSYEQYF.

The rearrangement joins TRBV7-8 to TRBJ2-2; the D is unclear. V lost 2 bases and J 2 bases, leaving 6 bases between the germline ends. Looked up from germline, CDR1 is SGHVS and CDR2 is FQNEAQ. This CDR3 is built from 14 residues. The CDR3 DNA reads as TGTGCCAGCAGCTTATCCAGAAACACCGGGGAGCTGTTTTTT. Protein product: CASSLSRNTGELFF.

V is TRBV5-1 and J is TRBJ2-2; D may be TRBD1 or TRBD2 (5 bases each). Germline V CDR1 and CDR2: SGHRS, YFSETQ. There are 14 residues in the CDR3. V was trimmed by 4 bases and J by 5 bases, leaving 12 bases between them. Written as DNA, the CDR3 is TGCGCCAGCAGCACGGGGAAGGGGACCGGGGAGCTGTTTTTT. This sequence encodes CASSTGKGTGELFF.

The CDR3 nucleotides read TGCAGCGTTGAAGACTACAGGGTAGATGATACGCAGTATTTT. Translation gives CSVEDYRVDDTQYF. This chain connects TRBV29-1 to TRBJ2-3; possible D gene TRBD1, 6 bases. The CDR3 spans 14 residues. Germline V gene lookup returns CDR1 SQVTM and CDR2 ANQGSEA. V gave up 0 bases and J gave up 6 bases, with 13 bases separating them.

The count of this clone is one. The V call is TRBV5-4, the J call TRBJ2-5; possibly TRBD1 for D (5 bases). CDR1 is SGHNT, CDR2 YYREEE, per germline (reference sequence). This CDR3 spans 13 amino acids. Trimming removed 4 bases at V and 5 bases at J, with 12 bases between. CDR3 residues: CASSEDSPETQYF. Here the CDR3 DNA reads TGTGCCAGCAGCGAAGACAGCCCGGAGACCCAGTACTTC.

This clone was detected only once. The chain combines TRBV2 with TRBJ1-2; 7 bases agree with TRBD1. In germline, CDR1 is SNHLY, CDR2 FYNNEI. The CDR3 length is 15 residues. The V gene end was trimmed by 2 bases and the J gene end by 1 base; junction bases not matched to a gene: 4. CDR3 loop: CASSERQGFNYGYTF. CDR3 coding DNA: TGTGCCAGCAGTGAAAGACAGGGTTTTAACTATGGCTACACCTTC.

The genes are TRBV28 and TRBJ2-2, with 8 bases aligning to TRBD2. V gave up 8 bases and J gave up 0 bases; unmatched junction bases: 2. The CDR3 length is 14 residues. CDR1 MDHEN and CDR2 SYDVKM come from the germline V gene. As DNA, the CDR3 is TGTGCCAGCCGGGGGGGCGCGAACACCGGGGAGCTGTTTTTT. Amino acid sequence: CASRGGANTGELFF.

The chain uses TRBV6-6 and TRBJ2-7; 11 bases map to TRBD2. The trim removed 5 bases at V and 2 bases at J, leaving 2 bases unmatched. Germline V gene data show CDR1 as MNHNY and CDR2 as SVGAGI (reference sequence). The CDR3 covers 14 residues. CDR3 protein: CASSVTSGAYEQYF. As DNA, the CDR3 is TGTGCCAGCAGTGTGACTAGCGGGGCCTACGAGCAGTACTTC.

V gene TRBV14 combines with J gene TRBJ2-2; D gene uncertain. The CDR3 covers 16 residues. Germline CDR1 reads SGHDN; CDR2 reads FVKESK. V was clipped by 3 bases and J by 0 bases, with 11 bases between them. Here the CDR3 reads CASSHTTKTNTGELFF. The CDR3 coding sequence is TGTGCCAGCAGCCATACTACGAAGACGAACACCGGGGAGCTGTTTTTT.

The chain is built from TRBV9 and TRBJ2-7; 13 nucleotides align to TRBD2. The V and J ends lost 4 bases and 3 bases, in that order; junction bases with no gene match: 4. The germline V gene has CDR1 SGDLS and CDR2 YYNGEE. The CDR3 contains 15 residues. The CDR3 reads CASSPGLAGLYEQYF. The CDR3 DNA reads TGTGCCAGCAGCCCGGGACTAGCGGGACTCTACGAGCAGTACTTC.

This chain uses TRBV19 with TRBJ2-7; TRBD1 is a possible D gene (5 bases). The V end was cut by 1 base, the J end by 3 bases, with 16 bases between. CDR1 and CDR2 from the germline V gene are LNHDA and SQIVND (reference sequence). This CDR3 is built from 16 residues. DNA for the CDR3: TGTGCCAGTAGTATAGCTAAGGGGTCTCCCGTCTACGAGCAGTACTTC. This translates into CASSIAKGSPVYEQYF.

The chain links TRBV18 to TRBJ2-3, with unresolved D. There are 15 residues in the CDR3. In germline, CDR1 is KGHSH, CDR2 LQKENI. The V gene lost 2 bases and the J gene lost 2 bases, with 11 bases spanning the gap. The CDR3 DNA is TGTGCCAGCTCACCAGAGGCCAGGAACACAGATACGCAGTATTTT. Encoded protein: CASSPEARNTDTQYF.

The table lists this clone with a count of one. This chain connects TRBV9 to TRBJ1-2; D remains unclear. Looked up from germline, CDR1 is SGDLS and CDR2 is YYNGEE. Trimming pared 4 bases from V and 8 bases from J, leaving 21 bases between. The CDR3 sequence is 15 residues long. The CDR3 coding sequence is TGTGCCAGCAGCTCAGCAAGTTCCGCTTCGTGGGGCTACACCTTC. Amino acids: CASSSASSASWGYTF. Full variable domain (rest looked up from reference TRBV9 and TRBJ1-2): DSGVTQTPKHLITATGQRVTLRCSPRSGDLSVYWYQQSLDQGLQFLIQYYNGEERAKGNILERFSAQQFPDLHSELNLSSLELGDSALYFCASSSASSASWGYTFGSGTRLTVV.

This chain joins TRBV7-9 and TRBJ2-7, with TRBD1 as a possible D gene (6 bases). Germline V gives CDR1 SEHNR, CDR2 FQNEAQ (reference sequence). This CDR3 is 15 amino acids long. V was pared by 5 bases and J by 2 bases, with 16 bases between. CDR3 protein: CASSHPTGHTYEQYF. CDR3 sequence (DNA): TGTGCCAGCAGCCACCCGACAGGTCACACCTACGAGCAGTACTTC.

The genes are TRBV4-1 and TRBJ2-5, with D uncertain. The germline V gene has CDR1 MGHRA and CDR2 YSYEKL. The CDR3 sequence is 15 residues long. V shed 3 bases and J shed 5 bases, with 16 bases lying between them. The CDR3 protein is CASSQAPAHWETQYF. The CDR3 DNA reads as TGCGCCAGCAGCCAGGCGCCGGCCCACTGGGAGACCCAGTACTTC.

J is TRBJ1-3 and V is TRBV9, with a possible D match to TRBD1 (5 bases). Germline assignment: CDR1 SGDLS and CDR2 YYNGEE. This CDR3 comprises 13 residues. V was shortened by 3 bases and J by 2 bases, with 6 bases between the two germline ends. CDR3 in amino acids: CASSARAGNTIYF. CDR3 coding DNA: TGTGCCAGCAGCGCCAGGGCTGGAAACACCATATATTTT.

CDR3 bases: TGTGCCAGCATCTTCCGGGGGGGCGGGAATACGCAGTATTTT. This codes for CASIFRGGGNTQYF. J is TRBJ2-3 and V is TRBV2; 8 nucleotides align to TRBD2. The CDR3 is 14 residues long. The germline V gene encodes CDR1 SNHLY and CDR2 FYNNEI. With 7 bases clipped from V and 7 bases from J, the junction kept 10 bases outside the gene matches.

This chain uses TRBV2 with TRBJ2-7, with D perhaps TRBD1 or TRBD2 (6 bases each). Between the trimmed V and J ends, which lost 4 bases and 6 bases, there was a span of 13 bases. This CDR3 comprises 13 residues. CDR1 is SNHLY and CDR2 is FYNNEI in the germline V gene. Here the CDR3 reads CASSGPGAREQYF. The DNA of the CDR3 is TGTGCCAGCAGTGGACCGGGGGCCCGCGAGCAGTACTTC.

This clone came up once. The CDR3 loop reads CASSATGIHQPQHF. The CDR3 DNA reads as TGTGCCAGCAGCGCGACAGGGATTCATCAGCCCCAGCATTTT. The chain links TRBV9 to TRBJ1-5; 7 positions match TRBD1. J was trimmed by 5 bases and V by 3 bases; bases with no gene match: 5. This CDR3 has 14 amino acids. Germline lookup yields CDR1 SGDLS and CDR2 YYNGEE.